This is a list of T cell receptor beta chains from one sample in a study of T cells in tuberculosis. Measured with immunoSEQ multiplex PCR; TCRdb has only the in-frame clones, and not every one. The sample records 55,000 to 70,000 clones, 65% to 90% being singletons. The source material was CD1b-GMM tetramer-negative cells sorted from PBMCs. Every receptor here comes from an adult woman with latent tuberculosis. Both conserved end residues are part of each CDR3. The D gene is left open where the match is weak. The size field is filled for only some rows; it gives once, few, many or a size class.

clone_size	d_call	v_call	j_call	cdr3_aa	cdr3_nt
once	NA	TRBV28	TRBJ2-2	CASSPIVGAATGELFF	TGTGCCAGCAGCCCTATAGTGGGGGCAGCGACCGGGGAGCTGTTTTTT
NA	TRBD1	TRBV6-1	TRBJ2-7	CASRGQGGIYEQYF	TGTGCCAGCAGGGGACAGGGAGGGATCTACGAGCAGTACTTC
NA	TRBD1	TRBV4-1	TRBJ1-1	CASSPLLRRQGTEAFF	TGCGCCAGCAGCCCCCTGCTGAGACGACAGGGCACTGAAGCTTTCTTT
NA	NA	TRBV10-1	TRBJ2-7	CASRETGPYEQYF	TGCGCCAGCAGGGAGACAGGTCCCTACGAGCAGTACTTC
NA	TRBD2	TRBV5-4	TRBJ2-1	CASSLGSGGAYNEQFF	TGTGCCAGCAGCTTGGGTTCGGGGGGTGCCTACAATGAGCAGTTCTTC
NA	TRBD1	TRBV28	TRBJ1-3	CASSGPVPGQGNTIYF	TGTGCCAGCAGTGGCCCCGTCCCGGGACAGGGAAACACCATATATTTT
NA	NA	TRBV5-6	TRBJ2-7	CASSLGQGTPYEQYF	TGTGCCAGCAGCTTGGGGCAGGGGACCCCCTACGAGCAGTACTTC
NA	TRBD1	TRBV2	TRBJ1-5	CASRGRQGITHSNQPQHF	TGTGCCAGCAGGGGAAGACAGGGTATTACCCATAGCAATCAGCCCCAGCATTTT
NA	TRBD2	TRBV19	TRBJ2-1	CASSVASREKQFF	TGTGCCAGTAGTGTCGCTTCGCGGGAGAAGCAGTTCTTC
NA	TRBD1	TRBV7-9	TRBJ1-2	CASSQTGTALDGYTF	TGTGCCAGCAGCCAGACGGGGACAGCCTTGGATGGCTACACCTTC
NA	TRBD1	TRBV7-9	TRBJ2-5	CASSLVGTDQEPQYF	TGTGCCAGCAGCTTAGTTGGGACAGACCAAGAGCCCCAGTACTTC
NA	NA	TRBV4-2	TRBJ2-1	CASSHSVRNEQFF	TGTGCCAGCAGCCACAGCGTCCGGAATGAGCAGTTCTTC
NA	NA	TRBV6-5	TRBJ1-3	CASSYGLGNTIYF	TGTGCCAGCAGTTACGGACTAGGAAACACCATATATTTT
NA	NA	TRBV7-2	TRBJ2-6	CASSSRTQGDSGANVLTF	TGTGCCAGCAGCTCAAGGACGCAAGGGGACTCTGGGGCCAACGTCCTGACTTTC
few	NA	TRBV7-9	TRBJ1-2	CASSFDRTGGYTF	TGTGCCAGCAGCTTTGACAGGACTGGGGGCTACACCTTC
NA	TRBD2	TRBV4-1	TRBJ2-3	CASSQEIAGSTDTQYF	TGCGCCAGCAGCCAAGAGATAGCGGGTAGCACAGATACGCAGTATTTT
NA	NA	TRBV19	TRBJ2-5	CASSIGAKAVKETQYF	TGTGCCAGTAGTATTGGAGCCAAGGCAGTCAAAGAGACCCAGTACTTC
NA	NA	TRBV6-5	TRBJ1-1	CASRFDRRTTEAFF	TGTGCCAGCAGATTCGACAGGAGGACCACTGAAGCTTTCTTT